The next 5 T cell receptor beta chains were all read from a single sample in a study of spatial heterogeneity in lung cancer. Time point denoted: sample taken at primary tumor resection. One entry per CDR3 protein results from TCRdb running MiXCR on the 5' RACE reads. The sample consists of tens of thousands of distinct CDR3 sequences, nearly 7% of them appearing once. Material: PBMCs, obtained at surgery. The source of these receptors is a female donor with early-stage non-small cell lung cancer.

This clonotype has a handful of counts. This chain links TRBV5-1 with TRBJ2-3; D gene uncertain. V gave up 4 bases and J gave up 0 bases, with 12 bases separating them. Germline V gives CDR1 SGHRS, CDR2 YFSETQ. The CDR3 is 15 amino acids. CDR3 loop: CASSQDSTSTDTQYF. The CDR3 DNA reads TGCGCCAGCAGCCAAGATTCCACTAGCACAGATACGCAGTATTTT.

This clonotype was picked up many times. The chain joins TRBV5-4 to TRBJ2-1, with 10 bases fitting TRBD2. Germline V gives CDR1 SGHNT, CDR2 YYREEE (reference sequence). The V gene end was trimmed by 0 bases and the J gene end by 7 bases; junction bases not matched to a gene: 10. This CDR3 has 17 amino acids. CDR3: CASSLDLVAGGPNEQFF. The CDR3 coding sequence is TGTGCCAGCAGCTTGGACCTCGTAGCGGGGGGCCCGAATGAGCAGTTCTTC.

J is TRBJ1-6 and V is TRBV2, with D uncertain. V was trimmed by 7 bases and J by 2 bases, leaving 12 bases between them. Germline V gives CDR1 SNHLY, CDR2 FYNNEI. This CDR3 is built from 15 residues. The CDR3 nucleotides are TGTGCCAGCAATACAGACAACACCTATAATTCACCCCTCCACTTT. The encoded protein is CASNTDNTYNSPLHF.

This clonotype was counted many times. The chain combines TRBV27 with TRBJ2-7; the match to TRBD1 covers 9 bases. CDR1 and CDR2 (germline): MNHEY, SMNVEV (reference sequence). The CDR3 spans 16 residues. With V trimmed by 5 bases and J by 3 bases, 11 bases remained unmatched. The CDR3 protein is CASSRKTGGPSYEQYF. CDR3 coding DNA: TGTGCCAGCAGTCGCAAAACAGGGGGCCCCAGCTACGAGCAGTACTTC.

This clonotype showed up just a few times. The chain employs TRBV2 and TRBJ2-7, with 7 bases fitting TRBD2. The germline gives CDR1 SNHLY, CDR2 FYNNEI. V lost 6 bases, J lost 3 bases, and 5 bases stayed unmatched. This CDR3 is 13 amino acids long. CDR3 DNA sequence: TGTGCCAGCAGGCGGGGGACCAACTACGAGCAGTACTTC. Protein product: CASRRGTNYEQYF. The variable domain in full, with the rest retrieved from reference TRBV2 and TRBJ2-7, is EPEVTQTPSHQVTQMGQEVILRCVPISNHLYFYWYRQILGQKVEFLVSFYNNEISEKSEIFDDQFSVERPDGSNFTLKIRSTKLEDSAMYFCASRRGTNYEQYFGPGTRLTVT.